This T cell receptor (beta chain) was captured by sequencing in a study of cytotoxic CD8 clonotypes in ibrutinib-treated CLL. Findings of the study overall: Clonality went higher at ibrutinib response and then dropped back toward baseline at progression.

The ends lost 6 bases at V and 9 bases at J; junction bases unmatched: 12. The CDR3 has 15 residues. Germline V CDR1 and CDR2: SNHLY, FYNNEI. The repertoire was sequenced with immunoSEQ multiplex PCR; TCRdb's copy has only in-frame clones and lacks some. The sample includes about 160,000 clones, approximately 80% of them seen just once. Remarks on this clone: The antigen is unknown.

The receptor comes from a human donor with chronic lymphocytic leukemia. The sample in question was PBMCs, obtained after 12 months of ibrutinib treatment. This chain connects TRBV2 to TRBJ2-1; 9 positions agree with TRBD2. The CDR3 nucleotides read TGTGCCAGCAGGGAGCTAGCGGGGAGACCTCGTGAGCAGTTCTTC. Its protein is CASRELAGRPREQFF.